This T cell receptor beta chain was sequenced in a study of blood T cell repertoires in COVID-19. Study details: Sources were T cells, B-cell-depleted T cells, or PBMCs; the material itself was cDNA or gDNA.

Germline values: CDR1 MNHEY, CDR2 SVGAGI. The CDR3 is 12 amino acids. The ends were cut back, 7 bases at V and 4 bases at J, with 10 bases in the middle. Participants' own reports of clinical history determined their cohort assignment. In the study's own analysis: Amplification of reference gene primers provided the estimated nucleated cell counts. Assay used: immunoSEQ multiplex PCR; TCRdb lists only in-frame clones, some missing. V and J calls and clone size are given by that table; D and trimming were obtained from the DNA. The sample has about 360,000 clones; approximately 89% are singletons. The source is a middle-aged man in a cohort exposed to, infected with or recovered from COVID-19 (not recorded which). The V call is TRBV6-5, the J call TRBJ1-2; D is uncertain. Sequenced: PBMCs or T cells enriched from blood (not recorded which). The CDR3 DNA reads as TGTGCCAGCACCCCGGACTTCTATGGCTACACCTTC. It is translated as CASTPDFYGYTF.